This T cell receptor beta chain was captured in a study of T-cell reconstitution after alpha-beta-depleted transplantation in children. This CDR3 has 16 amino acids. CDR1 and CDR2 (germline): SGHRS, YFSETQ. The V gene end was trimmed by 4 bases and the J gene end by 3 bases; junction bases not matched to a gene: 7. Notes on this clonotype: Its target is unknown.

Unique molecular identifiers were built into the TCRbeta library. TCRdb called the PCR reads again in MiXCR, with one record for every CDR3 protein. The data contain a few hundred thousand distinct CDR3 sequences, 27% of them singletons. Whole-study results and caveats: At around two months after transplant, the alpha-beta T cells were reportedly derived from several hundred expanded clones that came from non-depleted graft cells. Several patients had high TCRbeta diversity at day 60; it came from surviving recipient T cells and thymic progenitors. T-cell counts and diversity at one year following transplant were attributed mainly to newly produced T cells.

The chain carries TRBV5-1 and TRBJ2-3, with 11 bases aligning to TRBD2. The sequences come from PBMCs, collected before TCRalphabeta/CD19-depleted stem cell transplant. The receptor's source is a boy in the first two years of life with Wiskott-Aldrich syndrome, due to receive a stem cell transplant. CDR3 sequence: CASSTIAGGPTDTQYF. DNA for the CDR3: TGCGCCAGCAGCACAATAGCGGGAGGGCCGACAGATACGCAGTATTTT.